Listed here is a single TCR beta chain. What it recognizes is unknown. Germline V gene sequence: CDR1 MNHEY, CDR2 SVGAGI. The CDR3 has 14 residues. The record originates from a study of cytomegalovirus exposure and HLA in healthy donors. Overall study results and limits: A later analysis revealed that TCR association rates differed between HLA loci, peaking at DRB1 and bottoming out at HLA-C. Association of a missense DCLRE1C variant with TCR beta V- and J-gene trimming was reported in a later analysis. In an earlier analysis, productive rearrangement rates for most beta V segments clustered near 90% or 30%. Rare TCR sequences dominated, though some public TCRs recurred in many donors.

The PCR made use of 60 Vbeta and 13 Jbeta primers. Some clones are missing from TCRdb's copy, which holds only in-frame ones; the method was immunoSEQ multiplex PCR. This listing includes some 130,000 clones. The origin of this receptor is a woman aged 40-49 years in good health and CMV-seropositive. The chain has TRBV6-5 and TRBJ2-5; 7 bases match TRBD2. With the DNA end fitting TRBJ2-7 better, the J assignment may be wrong. Sample: PBMCs. The CDR3 bases are TGTGCCAGCAGTTACGTTTCTAGCGGCTACGAGCAGTACTTC. Translation: CASSYVSSGYEQYF.